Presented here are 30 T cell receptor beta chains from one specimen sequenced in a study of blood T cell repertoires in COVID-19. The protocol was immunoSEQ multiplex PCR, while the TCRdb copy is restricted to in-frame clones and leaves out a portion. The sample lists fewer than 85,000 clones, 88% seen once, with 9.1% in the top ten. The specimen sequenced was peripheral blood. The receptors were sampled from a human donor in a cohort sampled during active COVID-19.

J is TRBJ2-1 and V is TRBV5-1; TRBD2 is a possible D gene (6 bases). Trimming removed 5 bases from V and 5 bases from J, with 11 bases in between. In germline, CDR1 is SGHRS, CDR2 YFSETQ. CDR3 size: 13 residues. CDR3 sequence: CASRLGGDNEQFF. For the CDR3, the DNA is TGCGCCAGCAGGCTGGGCGGGGACAATGAGCAGTTCTTC.

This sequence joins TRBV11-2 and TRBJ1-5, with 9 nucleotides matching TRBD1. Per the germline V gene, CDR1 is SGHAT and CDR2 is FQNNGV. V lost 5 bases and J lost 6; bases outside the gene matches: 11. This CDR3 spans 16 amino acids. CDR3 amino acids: CASSLGGQGAGQPQHF. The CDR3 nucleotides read TGTGCCAGCAGCCTAGGGGGACAGGGAGCGGGTCAGCCCCAGCATTTT.

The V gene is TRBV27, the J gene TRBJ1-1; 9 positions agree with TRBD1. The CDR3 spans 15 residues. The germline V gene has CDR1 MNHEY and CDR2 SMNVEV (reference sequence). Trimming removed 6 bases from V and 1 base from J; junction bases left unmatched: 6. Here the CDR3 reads CASRRPGQGNTEAFF. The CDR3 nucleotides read TGTGCCAGCAGACGTCCGGGACAGGGGAACACTGAAGCTTTCTTT.

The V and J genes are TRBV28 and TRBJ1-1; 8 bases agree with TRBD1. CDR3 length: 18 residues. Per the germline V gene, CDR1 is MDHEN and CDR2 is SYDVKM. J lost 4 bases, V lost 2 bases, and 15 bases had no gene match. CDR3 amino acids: CASSLAVGAGGWGTEAFF. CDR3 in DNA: TGTGCCAGCAGTTTAGCGGTGGGGGCAGGGGGCTGGGGCACTGAAGCTTTCTTT.

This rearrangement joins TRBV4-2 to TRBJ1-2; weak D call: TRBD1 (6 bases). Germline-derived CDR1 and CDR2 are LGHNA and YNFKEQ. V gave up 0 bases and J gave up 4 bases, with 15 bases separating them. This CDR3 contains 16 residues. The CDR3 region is CASSQEARGGIYGYTF. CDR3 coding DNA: TGTGCCAGCAGCCAAGAGGCGAGGGGGGGAATCTATGGCTACACCTTC.

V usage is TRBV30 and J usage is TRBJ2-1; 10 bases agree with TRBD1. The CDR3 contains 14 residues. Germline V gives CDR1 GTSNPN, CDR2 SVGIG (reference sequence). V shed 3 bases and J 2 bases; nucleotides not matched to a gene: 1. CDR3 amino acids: CAWRGQGTYNEQFF. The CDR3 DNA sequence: TGTGCCTGGAGGGGACAGGGGACCTACAATGAGCAGTTCTTC.

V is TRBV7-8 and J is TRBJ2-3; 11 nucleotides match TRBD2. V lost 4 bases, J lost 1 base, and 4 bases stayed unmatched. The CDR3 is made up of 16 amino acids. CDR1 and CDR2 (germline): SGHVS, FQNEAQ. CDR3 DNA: TGTGCCAGCAGCTCCACGACTAGCGGGGGCACAGATACGCAGTATTTT. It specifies CASSSTTSGGTDTQYF.

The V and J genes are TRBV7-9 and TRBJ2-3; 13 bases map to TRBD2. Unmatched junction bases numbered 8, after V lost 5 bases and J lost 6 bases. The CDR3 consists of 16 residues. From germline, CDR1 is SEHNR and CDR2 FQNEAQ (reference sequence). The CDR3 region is CASSRTSGSASDTQYF. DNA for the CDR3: TGTGCCAGCAGCCGGACTAGCGGGAGTGCCTCGGATACGCAGTATTTT.

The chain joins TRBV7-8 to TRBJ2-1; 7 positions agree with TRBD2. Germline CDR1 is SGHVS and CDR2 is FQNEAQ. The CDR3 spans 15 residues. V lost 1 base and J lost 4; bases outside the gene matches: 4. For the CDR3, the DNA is TGTGCCAGCAGCTTAGTGGGGGGGGTTTACAATGAGCAGTTCTTC. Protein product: CASSLVGGVYNEQFF.

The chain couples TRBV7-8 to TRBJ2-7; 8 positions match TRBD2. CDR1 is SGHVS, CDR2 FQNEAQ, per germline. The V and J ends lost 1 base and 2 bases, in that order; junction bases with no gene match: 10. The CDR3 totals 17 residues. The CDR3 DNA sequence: TGTGCCAGCAGCTTAGGTTTCAGCGGGAGCCATCCCTACGAGCAGTACTTC. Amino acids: CASSLGFSGSHPYEQYF. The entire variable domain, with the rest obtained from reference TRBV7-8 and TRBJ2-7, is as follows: GAGVSQSPRYKVAKRGQDVALRCDPISGHVSLFWYQQALGQGPEFLTYFQNEAQLDKSGLPSDRFFAERPEGSVSTLKIQRTQQEDSAVYLCASSLGFSGSHPYEQYFGPGTRLTVT.

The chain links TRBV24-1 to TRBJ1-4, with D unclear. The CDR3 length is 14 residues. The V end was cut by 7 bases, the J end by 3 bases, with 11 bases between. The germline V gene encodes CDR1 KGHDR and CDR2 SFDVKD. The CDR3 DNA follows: TGTGCCACCAGCTCAAGAGATGCTAATGAAAAACTGTTTTTT. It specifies CATSSRDANEKLFF.

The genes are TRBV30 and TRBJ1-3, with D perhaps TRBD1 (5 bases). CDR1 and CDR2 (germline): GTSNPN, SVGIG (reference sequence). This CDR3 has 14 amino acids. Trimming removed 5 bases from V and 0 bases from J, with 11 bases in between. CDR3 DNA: TGTGCCTGGGACAAGACAGTCTCTGGAAACACCATATATTTT. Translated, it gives CAWDKTVSGNTIYF.

The CDR3 protein is CASSLDPGQEAEQYF. The CDR3 nucleotides read TGCGCCAGCAGCCTGGATCCGGGACAGGAGGCCGAGCAGTACTTC. This chain uses TRBV4-1 with TRBJ2-7; TRBD1 matches at 8 bases. With 4 bases clipped from V and 6 bases from J, the junction kept 11 bases outside the gene matches. This CDR3 region has 15 residues. Germline-derived CDR1 and CDR2 are MGHRA and YSYEKL.

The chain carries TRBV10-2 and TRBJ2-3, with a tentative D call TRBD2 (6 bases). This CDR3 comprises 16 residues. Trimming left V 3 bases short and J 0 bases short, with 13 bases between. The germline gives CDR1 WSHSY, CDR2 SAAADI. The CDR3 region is CASSDGAGTSTDTQYF. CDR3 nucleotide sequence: TGCGCCAGCAGTGATGGAGCGGGTACTAGCACAGATACGCAGTATTTT.

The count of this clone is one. The CDR3 DNA reads as TGTGCCAGCAGCTTACTCGCGGGCCTATACAATGAGCAGTTCTTC. This gives the protein CASSLLAGLYNEQFF. This chain connects TRBV11-3 to TRBJ2-1; the D gene is possibly TRBD2 (5 bases). Trimming removed 2 bases from V and 4 bases from J, with 12 bases in between. The CDR3 runs 15 residues. From germline, CDR1 is SGHNT and CDR2 YENEEA.

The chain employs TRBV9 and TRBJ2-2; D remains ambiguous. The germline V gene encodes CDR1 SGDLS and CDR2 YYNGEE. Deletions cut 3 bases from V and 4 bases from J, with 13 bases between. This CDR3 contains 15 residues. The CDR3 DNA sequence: TGTGCCAGCAGCGGAGCTGTCCCAGGCACCGGGGAGCTGTTTTTT. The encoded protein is CASSGAVPGTGELFF. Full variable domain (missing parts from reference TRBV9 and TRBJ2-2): DSGVTQTPKHLITATGQRVTLRCSPRSGDLSVYWYQQSLDQGLQFLIQYYNGEERAKGNILERFSAQQFPDLHSELNLSSLELGDSALYFCASSGAVPGTGELFFGEGSRLTVL.

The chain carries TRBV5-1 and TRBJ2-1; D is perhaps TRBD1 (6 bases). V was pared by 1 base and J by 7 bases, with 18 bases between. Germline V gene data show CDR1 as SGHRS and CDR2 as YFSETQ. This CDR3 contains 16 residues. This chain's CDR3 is CASSLLTSGTPNEQFF. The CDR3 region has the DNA TGCGCCAGCAGCTTGCTAACCTCCGGGACACCTAATGAGCAGTTCTTC.

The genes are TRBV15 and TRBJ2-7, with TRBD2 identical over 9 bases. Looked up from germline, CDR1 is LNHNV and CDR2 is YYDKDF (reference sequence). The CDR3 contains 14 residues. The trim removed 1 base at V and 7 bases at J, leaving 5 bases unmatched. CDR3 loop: CATSRVGLATEQYF. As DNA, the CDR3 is TGTGCCACCAGCAGAGTCGGACTAGCGACAGAGCAGTACTTC.

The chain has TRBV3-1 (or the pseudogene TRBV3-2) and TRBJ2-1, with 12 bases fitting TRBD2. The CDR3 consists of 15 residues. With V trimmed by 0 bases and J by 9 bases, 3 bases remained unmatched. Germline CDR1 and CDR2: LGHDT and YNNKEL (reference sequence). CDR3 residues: CASSQEASGGGEQFF. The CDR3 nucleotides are TGTGCCAGCAGCCAAGAGGCTAGCGGGGGGGGTGAGCAGTTCTTC.

CDR3 DNA: TGTGCCAGCACCCTGTGGCAGAACACTGAAGCTTTCTTT. Its protein is CASTLWQNTEAFF. The chain has TRBV6-6 and TRBJ1-1; the D is unclear. Looked up from germline, CDR1 is MNHNY and CDR2 is SVGAGI (reference sequence). The CDR3 has 13 residues. Between the trimmed V and J ends, which lost 7 bases and 1 base, there was a span of 10 bases.

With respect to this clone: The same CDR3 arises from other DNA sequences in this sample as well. The CDR3 protein is CASSFARQGNEKLFF. The DNA of the CDR3 is TGTGCCAGCAGTTTCGCCCGACAGGGGAATGAAAAACTGTTTTTT. The chain is built from TRBV28 and TRBJ1-4, with 8 bases aligning to TRBD1. The CDR3 is made up of 15 amino acids. The junction had 5 bases not matched to a gene; V was cut back by 3 bases and J by 5 bases. Germline CDR1 MDHEN, CDR2 SYDVKM. The full variable domain, completed using reference TRBV28 and TRBJ1-4, is DVKVTQSSRYLVKRTGEKVFLECVQDMDHENMFWYRQDPGLGLRLIYFSYDVKMKEKGDIPEGYSVSREKKERFSLILESASTNQTSMYLCASSFARQGNEKLFFGSGTQLSVL.

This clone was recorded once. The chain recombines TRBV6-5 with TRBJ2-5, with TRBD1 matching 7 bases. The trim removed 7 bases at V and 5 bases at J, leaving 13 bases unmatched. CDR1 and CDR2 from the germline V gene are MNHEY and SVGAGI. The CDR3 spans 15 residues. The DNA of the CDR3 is TGTGCCAGCACCGCGGTAGGGGGCTTCGGGGAGACCCAGTACTTC. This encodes CASTAVGGFGETQYF.

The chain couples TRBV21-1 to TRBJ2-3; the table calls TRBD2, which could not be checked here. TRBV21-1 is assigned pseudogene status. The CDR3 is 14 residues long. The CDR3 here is CASSNRGGEDTQYF. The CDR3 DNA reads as TGTGCCAGCAGCAATCGCGGGGGCGAAGATACGCAGTATTTT.

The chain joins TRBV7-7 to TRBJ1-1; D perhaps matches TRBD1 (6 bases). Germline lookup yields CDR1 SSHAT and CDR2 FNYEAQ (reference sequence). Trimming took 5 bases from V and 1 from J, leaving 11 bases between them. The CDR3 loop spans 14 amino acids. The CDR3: CASSAYRENTEAFF. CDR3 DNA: TGTGCCAGCAGCGCATACAGGGAGAACACTGAAGCTTTCTTT.

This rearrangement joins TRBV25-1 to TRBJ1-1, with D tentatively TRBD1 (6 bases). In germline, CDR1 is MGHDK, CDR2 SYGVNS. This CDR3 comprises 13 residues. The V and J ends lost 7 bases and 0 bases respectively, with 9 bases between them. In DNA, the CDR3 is TGTGCCAGCACAGGGGTGTTGAACACTGAAGCTTTCTTT. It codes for CASTGVLNTEAFF. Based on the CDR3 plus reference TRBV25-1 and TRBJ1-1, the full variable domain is EADIYQTPRYLVIGTGKKITLECSQTMGHDKMYWYQQDPGMELHLIHYSYGVNSTEKGDLSSESTVSRIRTEHFPLTLESARPSHTSQYLCASTGVLNTEAFFGQGTRLTVV.

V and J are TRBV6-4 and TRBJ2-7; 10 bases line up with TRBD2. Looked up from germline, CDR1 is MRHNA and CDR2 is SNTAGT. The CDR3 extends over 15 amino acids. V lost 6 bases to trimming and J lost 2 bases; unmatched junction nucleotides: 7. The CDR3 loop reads CASSQLAGTTYEQYF. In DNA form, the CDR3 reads TGTGCCAGCAGCCAACTAGCGGGGACCACCTACGAGCAGTACTTC.

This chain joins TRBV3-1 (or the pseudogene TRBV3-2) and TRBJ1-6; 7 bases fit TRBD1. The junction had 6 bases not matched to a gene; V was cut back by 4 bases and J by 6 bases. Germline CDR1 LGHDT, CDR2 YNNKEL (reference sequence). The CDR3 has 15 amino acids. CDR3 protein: CASSPRQGSNSPLHF. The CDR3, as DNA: TGTGCCAGCAGCCCACGACAGGGTAGTAATTCACCCCTCCACTTT.

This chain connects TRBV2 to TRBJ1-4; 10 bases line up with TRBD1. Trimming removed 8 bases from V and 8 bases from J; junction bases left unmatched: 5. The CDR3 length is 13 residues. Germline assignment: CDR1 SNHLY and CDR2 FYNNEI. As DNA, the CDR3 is TGTGCCAGCGGGACAGGGGATCGGGAAAAACTGTTTTTT. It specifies CASGTGDREKLFF.

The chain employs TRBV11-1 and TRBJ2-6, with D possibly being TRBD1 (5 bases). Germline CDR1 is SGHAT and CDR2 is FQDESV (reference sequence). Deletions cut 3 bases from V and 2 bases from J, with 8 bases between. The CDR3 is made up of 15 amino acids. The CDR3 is CASSFGQAGANVLTF. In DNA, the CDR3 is TGTGCCAGCAGCTTCGGACAAGCTGGGGCCAACGTCCTGACTTTC.

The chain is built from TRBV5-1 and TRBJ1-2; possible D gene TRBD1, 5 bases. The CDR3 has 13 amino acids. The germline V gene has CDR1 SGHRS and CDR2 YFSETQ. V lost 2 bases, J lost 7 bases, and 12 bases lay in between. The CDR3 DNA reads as TGCGCCAGCAGCTTAAGCGGGGCGCGTGGCTACACCTTC. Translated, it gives CASSLSGARGYTF.